The next 8 T cell receptor beta chains were all read from a single sample in a study of T cell repertoires in cytomegalovirus infection. TCRdb re-called the reads with MiXCR, one entry per CDR3 protein. Among around 260,000 distinct CDR3 sequences listed, about 25% were seen once. The sequencing sample was made of PBMCs. These receptors were collected from a human donor in good health (CMV status not recorded). Some clones in this sample may be carry-over from other donors' samples.

This clonotype was observed at least ten times. V usage is TRBV7-9 and J usage is TRBJ2-5; weak D call: TRBD1 (5 bases). The germline CDR1 and CDR2 sequences are SEHNR and FQNEAQ (reference sequence). The CDR3 has 14 residues. The V and J ends lost 0 bases and 5 bases respectively, with 10 bases between them. For the CDR3, the DNA is TGTGCCAGCAGCTTAGCTGGGCAGGGTGAGACCCAGTACTTC. Protein product: CASSLAGQGETQYF.

This clonotype was seen ten or more times. The gene calls are TRBV7-2 and TRBJ2-7; D is possibly TRBD1 (6 bases). V lost 1 base and J 3 bases, leaving 13 bases between the germline ends. Germline V gene data show CDR1 as SGHTA and CDR2 as FQGNSA. The CDR3 consists of 15 residues. The CDR3 DNA reads TGTGCCAGCAGCTTAGAAGGGGGTTTAGGCTACGAGCAGTACTTC. Translated: CASSLEGGLGYEQYF.

The rearrangement links TRBV7-2 to TRBJ2-2, with a weak D call TRBD1 (6 bases). Germline V gene data show CDR1 as SGHTA and CDR2 as FQGNSA. The CDR3 runs 16 residues. V was clipped by 5 bases and J by 7 bases, with 20 bases between them. The CDR3 spells CASSPRGIEASGELFF. CDR3 DNA: TGTGCCAGCAGCCCTAGGGGGATCGAGGCAAGCGGGGAGCTGTTTTTT.

This clonotype was counted many times. The chain combines TRBV7-2 with TRBJ2-7; D ambiguous. The CDR3 is 11 amino acids. Germline V gene lookup returns CDR1 SGHTA and CDR2 FQGNSA. Trimming removed 3 bases at V and 4 bases at J, with 4 bases between. DNA for the CDR3: TGTGCCAGCAGCTTCCAGTACGAGCAGTACTTC. It translates to CASSFQYEQYF.

The rearrangement links TRBV10-1 to TRBJ1-1, with 8 positions matching TRBD1. After removal of 4 bases from V and 5 bases from J, the junction contained 6 bases not matched to a gene. This CDR3 spans 14 amino acids. Germline values: CDR1 WNHNN, CDR2 SYGVQD (reference sequence). Here the CDR3 DNA reads TGCGCCAGCAGTGTTTTCAGGGGGCTAACTGAAGCTTTCTTT. Protein sequence: CASSVFRGLTEAFF.

This chain uses TRBV11-3 with TRBJ2-1, with 10 bases matching TRBD2. With V trimmed by 3 bases and J by 10 bases, 9 bases remained unmatched. This CDR3 contains 15 residues. Germline V lookup: CDR1 SGHNT, CDR2 YENEEA. CDR3 sequence reads: CASSLRLAGVGEQFF. In DNA, the CDR3 is TGTGCCAGCAGCTTGAGGCTAGCGGGAGTGGGAGAGCAGTTCTTC.

The sample holds a few counts of this clonotype. The chain couples TRBV28 to TRBJ2-7; 11 nucleotides agree with TRBD2. Germline-derived CDR1 and CDR2 are MDHEN and SYDVKM. J gave up 1 base and V 6 bases, and 8 bases lay outside the gene matches. There are 16 residues in the CDR3. Written as DNA, the CDR3 is TGTGCCAGCAGCGTATCACTAGCGGGAGCATCCTACGAGCAGTACTTC. This sequence encodes CASSVSLAGASYEQYF.

This rearrangement joins TRBV20-1 to TRBJ2-1; 11 bases map to TRBD1. The V gene's germline CDR1 is DFQATT and CDR2 SNEGSKA (reference sequence). V gave up 5 bases and J gave up 9 bases; unmatched junction bases: 9. CDR3 length equals 14 residues. CDR3 bases: TGCAGTGCTGATATGGGACAGGGGGATGGTGAGCAGTTCTTC. Protein product: CSADMGQGDGEQFF.